These 10 T cell receptor beta chains were sequenced from one sample in a study of T-cell memory formation after mild COVID-19. One entry per CDR3 protein, called by TCRdb with MiXCR from the 5' RACE reads. Among around 410,000 distinct CDR3 sequences listed, about a quarter were seen once. The sequencing sample was made of PBMCs or a T cell subset sorted from them (not recorded which). The receptor source for this set is an adult woman who had mild COVID-19 (a few samples of this study predate the infection). Cell type and time point are not known.

The sample holds a few counts of this clonotype. The rearrangement joins TRBV20-1 to TRBJ1-2, with D maybe TRBD1 (5 bases). The length of the CDR3 is 12 residues. V shed 6 bases and J shed 7 bases, with 15 bases lying between them. Germline lookup yields CDR1 DFQATT and CDR2 SNEGSKA (reference sequence). The CDR3 sequence is CSAWDPPGGYTF. CDR3 DNA sequence: TGCAGTGCCTGGGACCCCCCGGGTGGCTACACCTTC.

The rearrangement uses TRBV7-6 and TRBJ2-3, with TRBD2 matching 12 bases. The J segment lost 0 bases and the V segment lost 3 bases, leaving 1 base of the junction unmatched. The CDR3 extends over 16 amino acids. CDR1 is SGHVS and CDR2 is FNYEAQ in the germline V gene. The CDR3 region has the DNA TGTGCCAGCAGCTTCGGACTAGCGGGGAGCACAGATACGCAGTATTTT. Translating gives CASSFGLAGSTDTQYF.

The chain couples TRBV25-1 to TRBJ2-7; 8 bases line up with TRBD1. With V trimmed by 10 bases and J by 5 bases, 10 bases remained unmatched. CDR3 length: 13 amino acids. Germline loops: CDR1 MGHDK, CDR2 SYGVNS. CDR3 nucleotide sequence: TGTGCCACCGAAAAGGGACAGGTCGACGAGCAGTACTTC. As protein: CATEKGQVDEQYF.

This clonotype was picked up many times. The gene calls are TRBV6-5 and TRBJ1-2, with 7 bases aligning to TRBD1. Germline V gene data show CDR1 as MNHEY and CDR2 as SVGAGI. V lost 6 bases and J lost 4; bases outside the gene matches: 5. The CDR3 consists of 13 residues. The CDR3 DNA is TGTGCCAGCAGACAAAGGGACAGCTATGGCTACACCTTC. Residues: CASRQRDSYGYTF.

The genes are TRBV6-2 or TRBV6-3 and TRBJ2-7; D gene unclear. Germline CDR1 MNHEY, CDR2 SVGEGT. This CDR3 is built from 14 residues. V dropped 6 bases and J dropped 2 bases, with 14 bases sitting between them. The CDR3 DNA is TGTGCCAGCAGGCCCCAAGGGAAGACCTACGAGCAGTACTTC. Translating gives CASRPQGKTYEQYF.

This clonotype was detected only a few times. The chain uses TRBV7-6 and TRBJ2-2; 10 bases line up with TRBD2. The CDR3 spans 20 residues. The trim removed 1 base at V and 4 bases at J, leaving 15 bases unmatched. Germline CDR1 is SGHVS and CDR2 is FNYEAQ. The CDR3, as DNA: TGTGCCAGCAGCTTAGAGGTGCCTAGCGGGAGATTTTTACTCACCGGGGAGCTGTTTTTT. Translation: CASSLEVPSGRFLLTGELFF.

The rearrangement links TRBV5-1 to TRBJ2-4; D may correspond to TRBD1 or TRBD2 (6 bases each). The CDR3 sequence is 17 residues long. Germline loops: CDR1 SGHRS, CDR2 YFSETQ. V was pared by 5 bases and J by 1 base, with 19 bases between. The CDR3, as DNA: TGCGCCAGCAGGATCACAGTGGGGGGCATCGCCAAAAACATTCAGTACTTC. It yields the protein CASRITVGGIAKNIQYF.

A few counts support this clonotype. The V and J genes are TRBV7-2 and TRBJ2-3, with 14 positions matching TRBD2. V shed 4 bases and J 6 bases; nucleotides not matched to a gene: 12. The CDR3 contains 18 residues. Germline-derived CDR1 and CDR2 are SGHTA and FQGNSA. The CDR3 loop reads CASSYRTGLAGENDTQYF. The CDR3, as DNA: TGTGCCAGCAGCTACCGAACGGGACTAGCGGGAGAGAATGATACGCAGTATTTT.

This clonotype has a handful of counts. This chain connects TRBV4-1 to TRBJ2-7; 7 nucleotides line up with TRBD2. Germline V lookup: CDR1 MGHRA, CDR2 YSYEKL. V dropped 1 base and J dropped 3; count of bases not matched to a gene: 6. There are 15 residues in the CDR3. The chain's CDR3 is CASSQVIGTNYEQYF. CDR3 in DNA: TGCGCCAGCAGCCAAGTCATCGGGACTAACTACGAGCAGTACTTC.

This rearrangement joins TRBV7-3 to TRBJ2-2; 7 bases are shared with TRBD1. This CDR3 is 12 amino acids long. Germline V gives CDR1 SGHTA, CDR2 FQGTGA. V lost 5 bases to trimming and J lost 13 bases; unmatched junction nucleotides: 7. The chain's CDR3 is CASSADRARLFF. The DNA for the CDR3 is TGTGCCAGCAGCGCAGACAGGGCTAGGCTGTTTTTT.